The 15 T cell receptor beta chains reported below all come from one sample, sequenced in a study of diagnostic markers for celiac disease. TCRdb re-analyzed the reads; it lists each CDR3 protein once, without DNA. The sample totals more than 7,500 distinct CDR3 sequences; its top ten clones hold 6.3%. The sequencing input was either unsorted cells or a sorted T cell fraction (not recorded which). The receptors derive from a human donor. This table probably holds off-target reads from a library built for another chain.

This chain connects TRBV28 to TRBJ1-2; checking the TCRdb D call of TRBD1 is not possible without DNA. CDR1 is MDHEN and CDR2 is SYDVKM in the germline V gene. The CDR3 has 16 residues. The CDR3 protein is CASTKAGQATNYGYTF.

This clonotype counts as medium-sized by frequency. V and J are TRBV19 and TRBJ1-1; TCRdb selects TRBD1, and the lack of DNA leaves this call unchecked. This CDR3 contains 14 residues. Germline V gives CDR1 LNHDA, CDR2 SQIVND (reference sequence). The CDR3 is CASSIGQTNTEAFF.

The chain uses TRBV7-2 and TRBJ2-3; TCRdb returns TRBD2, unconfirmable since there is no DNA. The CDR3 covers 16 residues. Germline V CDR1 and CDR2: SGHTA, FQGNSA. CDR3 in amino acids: CASSLGRLAVTDTQYF. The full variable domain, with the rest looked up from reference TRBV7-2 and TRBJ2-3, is GAGVSQSPSNKVTEKGKDVELRCDPISGHTALYWYRQSLGQGLEFLIYFQGNSAPDKSGLPSDRFSAERTGGSVSTLTIQRTQQEDSAVYLCASSLGRLAVTDTQYFGPGTRLTVL.

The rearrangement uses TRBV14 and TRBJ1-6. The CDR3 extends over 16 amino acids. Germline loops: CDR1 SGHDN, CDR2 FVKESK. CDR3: CASSQDPRTINSPLHF.

The CDR3 reads CASSGGLAVSYEQYF. The rearrangement joins TRBV2 to TRBJ2-7; TCRdb's D call, TRBD2, is unchecked because there is no DNA. There are 15 residues in the CDR3. Germline V gives CDR1 SNHLY, CDR2 FYNNEI.

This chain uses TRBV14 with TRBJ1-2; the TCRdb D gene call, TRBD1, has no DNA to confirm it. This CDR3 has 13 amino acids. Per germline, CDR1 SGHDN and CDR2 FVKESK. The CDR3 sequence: CASSRRQRYGYTF.

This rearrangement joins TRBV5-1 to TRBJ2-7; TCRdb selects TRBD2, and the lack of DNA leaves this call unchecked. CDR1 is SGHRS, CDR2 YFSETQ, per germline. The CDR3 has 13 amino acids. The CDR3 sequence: CASRTSGTREQYF.

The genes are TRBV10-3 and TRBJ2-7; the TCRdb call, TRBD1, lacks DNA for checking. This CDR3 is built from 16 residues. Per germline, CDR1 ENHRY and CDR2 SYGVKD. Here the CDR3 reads CAISEDQDREGYEQYF.

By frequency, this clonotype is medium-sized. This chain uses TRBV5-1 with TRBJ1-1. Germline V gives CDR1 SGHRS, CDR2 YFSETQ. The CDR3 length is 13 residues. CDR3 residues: CASSLADSSEAFF.

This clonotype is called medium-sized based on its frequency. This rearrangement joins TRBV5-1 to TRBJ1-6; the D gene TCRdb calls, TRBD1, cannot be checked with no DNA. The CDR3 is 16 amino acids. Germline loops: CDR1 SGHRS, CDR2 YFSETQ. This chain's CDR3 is CASSFPFVEDNSPPHF.

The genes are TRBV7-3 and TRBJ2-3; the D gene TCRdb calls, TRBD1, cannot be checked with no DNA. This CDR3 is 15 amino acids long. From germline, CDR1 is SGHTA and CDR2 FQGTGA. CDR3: CASSLEGRSTDTQYF. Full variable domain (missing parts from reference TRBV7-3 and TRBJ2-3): GAGVSQTPSNKVTEKGKYVELRCDPISGHTALYWYRQSLGQGPEFLIYFQGTGAADDSGLPNDRFFAVRPEGSVSTLKIQRTERGDSAVYLCASSLEGRSTDTQYFGPGTRLTVL.

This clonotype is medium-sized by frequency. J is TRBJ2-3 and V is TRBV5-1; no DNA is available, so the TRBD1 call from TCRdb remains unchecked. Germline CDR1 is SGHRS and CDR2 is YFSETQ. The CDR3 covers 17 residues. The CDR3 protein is CASSYFGEAGGTDTQYF.

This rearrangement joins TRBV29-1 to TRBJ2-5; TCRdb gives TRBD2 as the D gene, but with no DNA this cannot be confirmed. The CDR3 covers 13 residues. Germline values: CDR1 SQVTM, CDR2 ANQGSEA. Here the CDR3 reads CSVGGDYERAQYF.

CDR3 sequence: CAWSDGGELFF. The V and J genes are TRBV30 and TRBJ2-2. The CDR3 runs to 11 residues. The V gene's germline CDR1 is GTSNPN and CDR2 SVGIG (reference sequence).

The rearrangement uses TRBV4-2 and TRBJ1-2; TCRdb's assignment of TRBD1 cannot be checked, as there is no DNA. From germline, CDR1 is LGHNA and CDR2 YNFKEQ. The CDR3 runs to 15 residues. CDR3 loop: CASSQGQVDNYGYTF.